The next 25 T cell receptor beta chains were all read from a single sample in a study of control samples from healthy donors and cancer patients. The table came from immunoSEQ multiplex PCR; TCRdb's copy has only in-frame clones and leaves some out. The sample includes around 130,000 clones, more than 85% of them seen just once. Sequenced sample: blood. These receptors were taken from a man between 18 and 35 years old in good health.

This clone was seen only once. The rearrangement joins TRBV30 to TRBJ2-2; D is ambiguous. V was trimmed by 2 bases and J by 2 bases, leaving 9 bases between them. The germline CDR1 and CDR2 sequences are GTSNPN and SVGIG (reference sequence). CDR3 length: 14 amino acids. The chain's CDR3 is CAWSKTDNTGELFF. The CDR3 DNA reads TGTGCCTGGAGTAAAACAGATAACACCGGGGAGCTGTTTTTT.

In regard to this clone: Other DNA sequences in the same sample also yield this CDR3. The rearrangement joins TRBV3-1 (or the pseudogene TRBV3-2) to TRBJ1-5, with D hard to call. This CDR3 has 12 residues. V was pared by 3 bases and J by 2 bases, with 2 bases between. Germline values: CDR1 LGHDT, CDR2 YNNKEL (reference sequence). CDR3 DNA: TGTGCCAGCAGCCAGGGCAATCAGCCCCAGCATTTT. Amino acids: CASSQGNQPQHF.

The genes are TRBV7-9 and TRBJ1-6; tentatively, D is TRBD1 (5 bases). Germline V gene sequence: CDR1 SEHNR, CDR2 FQNEAQ (reference sequence). Between the trimmed V and J ends, which lost 4 bases and 10 bases, there was a span of 14 bases. The length of the CDR3 is 14 residues. The CDR3 sequence is CASSYGTVQSPLHF. CDR3 nucleotide sequence: TGTGCCAGCAGCTACGGGACCGTCCAATCACCCCTCCACTTT.

V and J are TRBV3-1 (or the pseudogene TRBV3-2) and TRBJ1-3; D perhaps matches TRBD1 (5 bases). The CDR3 is made up of 14 amino acids. Germline loops: CDR1 LGHDT, CDR2 YNNKEL (reference sequence). The V end lost 5 bases, the J end lost 5 bases, and 13 bases lay between the germline ends. The CDR3 DNA reads as TGTGCCAGCAGCGCCCGGGACGCGCGAAACACCATATATTTT. This sequence encodes CASSARDARNTIYF.

The V and J genes are TRBV13 and TRBJ2-3, with D perhaps matching TRBD1 (6 bases). Germline V CDR1 and CDR2: PRHDT, FYEKMQ (reference sequence). V lost 2 bases, J lost 1 base, and 7 bases lay in between. The CDR3 is made up of 14 amino acids. For the CDR3, the DNA is TGTGCCAGCAGCTTAAACAGGGGCACAGATACGCAGTATTTT. Translated: CASSLNRGTDTQYF. Complete variable domain (other parts from reference TRBV13 and TRBJ2-3): AAGVIQSPRHLIKEKRETATLKCYPIPRHDTVYWYQQGPGQDPQFLISFYEKMQSDKGSIPDRFSAQQFSDYHSELNMSSLELGDSALYFCASSLNRGTDTQYFGPGTRLTVL.

The chain uses TRBV3-1 (or the pseudogene TRBV3-2) and TRBJ2-7; TRBD1 matches at 9 bases. This CDR3 region has 12 residues. After removal of 5 bases from V and 5 bases from J, the junction contained 1 base not matched to a gene. Germline V gives CDR1 LGHDT, CDR2 YNNKEL (reference sequence). CDR3 DNA: TGTGCCAGCAGCAGGGACAGGGACGAGCAGTACTTC. Translation: CASSRDRDEQYF.

V is TRBV9 and J is TRBJ2-7; D gene ambiguous. Trimming shortened V by 0 bases and J by 2 bases, and 9 bases separated the two germline ends. Per the germline V gene, CDR1 is SGDLS and CDR2 is YYNGEE. The CDR3 runs 14 residues. The CDR3 region is CASSVDSRPYEQYF. The CDR3 DNA sequence: TGTGCCAGCAGCGTAGACAGCCGACCCTACGAGCAGTACTTC.

The chain has TRBV27 and TRBJ1-6; D is possibly TRBD1 (6 bases). V lost 3 bases and J 10 bases, leaving 16 bases between the germline ends. CDR1 and CDR2 from the germline V gene are MNHEY and SMNVEV (reference sequence). The CDR3 contains 15 residues. This CDR3 reads CASSLSQGIRSPLHF. DNA of the CDR3: TGTGCCAGCAGTTTGTCACAGGGTATTAGGTCACCCCTCCACTTT.

J is TRBJ2-5 and V is TRBV7-6, with D uncertain. The CDR3 sequence is 12 residues long. Germline assignment: CDR1 SGHVS and CDR2 FNYEAQ. V lost 4 bases to trimming and J lost 9 bases, with 12 bases between them. The CDR3 here is CASSSNQAPQYF. CDR3 in DNA: TGTGCCAGCAGCTCCAACCAGGCGCCCCAGTACTTC.

This clone was observed at least ten times. Relative to the germline gene, one junction end is altered; a read error may explain this. The rearrangement links TRBV7-2 to TRBJ1-3, with D unresolved. Germline CDR1 reads SGHTA; CDR2 reads FQGNSA. This CDR3 region has 16 residues. The CDR3 sequence is CASSPTRLHAGNTIYF. The CDR3, as DNA: TGTGCCAGCAGCCCTACCAGGCTACATGCTGGCAACACCATATATTTT.

The DNA of the CDR3 is TGTGCCAGCAGCCCTGCTCGGGACAGGGTCTACAATGAGCAGTTCTTC. Protein sequence: CASSPARDRVYNEQFF. The rearrangement uses TRBV5-4 and TRBJ2-1; 9 nucleotides agree with TRBD1. The CDR3 runs 16 residues. With V trimmed by 4 bases and J by 3 bases, 8 bases remained unmatched. Germline CDR1 reads SGHNT; CDR2 reads YYREEE (reference sequence).

The chain combines TRBV5-6 with TRBJ2-1; a possible D gene is TRBD1 (6 bases). Trimming removed 0 bases from V and 2 bases from J, with 6 bases in between. CDR1 is SGHDT and CDR2 is YYEEEE in the germline V gene. CDR3 length: 14 residues. This CDR3 is CASSLGTAYNEQFF. The CDR3, as DNA: TGTGCCAGCAGCTTGGGGACAGCCTACAATGAGCAGTTCTTC.

V and J are TRBV7-2 and TRBJ2-1; D ambiguous. V dropped 5 bases and J dropped 5 bases, with 13 bases sitting between them. Germline-derived CDR1 and CDR2 are SGHTA and FQGNSA. The CDR3 sequence is 14 residues long. This chain's CDR3 is CASSPEGRNNEQFF. CDR3 bases: TGTGCCAGCAGCCCAGAAGGGCGGAACAATGAGCAGTTCTTC.

The chain joins TRBV15 to TRBJ2-7; 9 positions agree with TRBD1. V lost 1 base to trimming and J lost 3 bases; unmatched junction nucleotides: 1. Per the germline V gene, CDR1 is LNHNV and CDR2 is YYDKDF (reference sequence). The CDR3 totals 14 residues. The CDR3 loop reads CATSRGTGDYEQYF. The DNA for the CDR3 is TGTGCCACCAGCAGAGGGACAGGGGACTACGAGCAGTACTTC.

This clone was counted a single time. This chain uses TRBV5-1 with TRBJ1-4; D is unresolved. This CDR3 contains 15 residues. V was trimmed by 0 bases and J by 8 bases, leaving 14 bases between them. CDR1 and CDR2 (germline): SGHRS, YFSETQ. CDR3: CASSLGLQPSEKLFF. The CDR3 region has the DNA TGCGCCAGCAGCTTGGGACTGCAGCCCTCAGAAAAACTGTTTTTT.

The chain recombines TRBV6-5 with TRBJ1-1; the match to TRBD1 covers 8 bases. V gave up 5 bases and J gave up 4 bases; unmatched junction bases: 6. The CDR3 covers 14 residues. CDR1 is MNHEY, CDR2 SVGAGI, per germline. The CDR3 loop is CASSKRTGPTEAFF. The CDR3 bases are TGTGCCAGCAGTAAACGGACAGGGCCCACTGAAGCTTTCTTT.

The count of this clone is one. The rearrangement links TRBV11-2 to TRBJ1-1, with TRBD1 matching 7 bases. Germline CDR1 and CDR2: SGHAT and FQNNGV. The V segment lost 6 bases and the J segment 4 bases; nucleotides outside the gene matches: 5. The length of the CDR3 is 13 residues. The CDR3 nucleotides are TGTGCCAGCAGACCACAGGGGTTCACTGAAGCTTTCTTT. Encoded protein: CASRPQGFTEAFF.

This clone was recorded a few times. This chain links TRBV19 with TRBJ1-2; D is unclear. Per the germline V gene, CDR1 is LNHDA and CDR2 is SQIVND (reference sequence). There are 14 residues in the CDR3. Trimming removed 2 bases from V and 5 bases from J, with 12 bases in between. The CDR3 DNA follows: TGTGCCAGTAGTATATCCAACAGCAATTATGGCTACACCTTC. Translating gives CASSISNSNYGYTF.

This clone has only one observation. The chain couples TRBV29-1 to TRBJ1-1; perhaps TRBD1 as D (6 bases). Trimming pared 1 base from V and 5 bases from J, leaving 11 bases between. Germline assignment: CDR1 SQVTM and CDR2 ANQGSEA. This CDR3 has 13 amino acids. CDR3 residues: CSVEATRGTEAFF. Here the CDR3 DNA reads TGCAGCGTTGAAGCGACAAGGGGGACTGAAGCTTTCTTT.

Comment on this clone: A read error may account for a junction end that differs from germline. This chain uses TRBV12-3 or TRBV12-4 with TRBJ1-3; D unclear. The CDR3 consists of 13 residues. CDR3 coding DNA: TGTGCCAGCTGTTTAGTGGGCGGAAACACCATATATTTT. This translates into CASCLVGGNTIYF.

This clone was seen once. The V call is TRBV5-1, the J call TRBJ2-7; the D is unclear. Per germline, CDR1 SGHRS and CDR2 YFSETQ. CDR3 length: 13 amino acids. Trimming shortened V by 9 bases and J by 0 bases, and 13 bases separated the two germline ends. Written as DNA, the CDR3 is TGCGCCACCGCAGAACAGAGCTCCTACGAGCAGTACTTC. Its translation is CATAEQSSYEQYF.

The chain links TRBV9 to TRBJ2-2; the D is unclear. The germline V gene encodes CDR1 SGDLS and CDR2 YYNGEE. CDR3 size: 15 residues. V lost 0 bases and J 6 bases, leaving 12 bases between the germline ends. CDR3: CASSVDAMMAGELFF. CDR3 sequence (DNA): TGTGCCAGCAGCGTAGACGCGATGATGGCCGGGGAGCTGTTTTTT.

J is TRBJ2-2 and V is TRBV29-1; TRBD2 agrees at 8 bases. V lost 2 bases to trimming and J lost 4 bases; unmatched junction nucleotides: 9. Looked up from germline, CDR1 is SQVTM and CDR2 is ANQGSEA. This CDR3 has 16 amino acids. This CDR3 reads CSVELAGKQFTGELFF. The CDR3 coding sequence is TGCAGCGTTGAATTAGCGGGGAAGCAGTTCACCGGGGAGCTGTTTTTT.

V and J are TRBV12-3 or TRBV12-4 and TRBJ1-3; TRBD1 might be the D (6 bases). The CDR3 has 13 amino acids. V lost 8 bases to trimming and J lost 7 bases, with 15 bases between them. CDR3 residues: CASGRKGVNTIYF. Written as DNA, the CDR3 is TGTGCCAGCGGACGTAAGGGGGTCAACACCATATATTTT.

The chain couples TRBV4-2 to TRBJ2-1, with TRBD2 matching over 8 bases. In germline, CDR1 is LGHNA, CDR2 YNFKEQ. This CDR3 has 14 residues. V trimming: 6 bases; J trimming: 9 bases; junction bases outside the gene matches: 10. CDR3 DNA sequence: TGTGCCAGCAGTCGAACTAGCGGAGAGGGTGAGCAGTTCTTC. It is translated as CASSRTSGEGEQFF.